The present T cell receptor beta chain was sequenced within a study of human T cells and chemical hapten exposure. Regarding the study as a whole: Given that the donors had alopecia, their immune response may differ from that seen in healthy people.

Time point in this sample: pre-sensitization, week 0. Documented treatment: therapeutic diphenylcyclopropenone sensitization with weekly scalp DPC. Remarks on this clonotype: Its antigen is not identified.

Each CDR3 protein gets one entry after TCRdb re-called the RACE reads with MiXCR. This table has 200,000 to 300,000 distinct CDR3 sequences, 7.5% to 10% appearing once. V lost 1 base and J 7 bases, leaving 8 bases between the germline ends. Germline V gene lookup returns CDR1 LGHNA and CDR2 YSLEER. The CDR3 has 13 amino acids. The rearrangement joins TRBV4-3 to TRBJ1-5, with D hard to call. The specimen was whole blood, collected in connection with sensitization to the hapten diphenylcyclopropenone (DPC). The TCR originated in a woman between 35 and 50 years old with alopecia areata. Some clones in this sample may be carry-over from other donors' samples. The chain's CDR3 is CASSQGGGQPQHF. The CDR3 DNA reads TGCGCCAGCAGCCAAGGTGGCGGGCAGCCCCAGCATTTT.